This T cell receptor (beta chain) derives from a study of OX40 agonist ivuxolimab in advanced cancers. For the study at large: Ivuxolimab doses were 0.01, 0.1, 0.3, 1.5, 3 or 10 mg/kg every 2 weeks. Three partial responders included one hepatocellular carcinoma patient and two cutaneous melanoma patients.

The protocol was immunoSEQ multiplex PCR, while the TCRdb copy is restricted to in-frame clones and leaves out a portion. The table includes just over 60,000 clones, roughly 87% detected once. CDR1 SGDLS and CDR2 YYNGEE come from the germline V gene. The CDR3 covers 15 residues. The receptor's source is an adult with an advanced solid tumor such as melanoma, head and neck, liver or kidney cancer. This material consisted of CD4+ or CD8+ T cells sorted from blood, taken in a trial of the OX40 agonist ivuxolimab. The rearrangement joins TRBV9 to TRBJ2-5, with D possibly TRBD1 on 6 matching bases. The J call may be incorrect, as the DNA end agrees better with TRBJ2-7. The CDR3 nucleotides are TGTGCCAGCAGCGTAGGGACAGATTTAAACTACGAGCAGTACTTC. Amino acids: CASSVGTDLNYEQYF.